This T cell receptor (beta chain) derives from a study of blood T cell repertoires in COVID-19. The V gene lost 5 bases and the J gene lost 4 bases, with 9 bases spanning the gap. CDR1 SGHRS and CDR2 YFSETQ come from the germline V gene. This CDR3 is built from 12 residues. Here immunoSEQ multiplex PCR was the method, and the copy in TCRdb shows in-frame clones only, minus some. The sample carries more than 110,000 clones, approximately 78% recorded once. The source material was PBMCs or T cells enriched from blood (not recorded which). This receptor was obtained from a woman aged 45-65 years who had recovered from COVID-19. The chain uses TRBV5-1 and TRBJ1-1; D perhaps matches TRBD1 (5 bases). CDR3 protein: CASRGGSTEAFF. CDR3 bases: TGCGCCAGCAGGGGGGGGAGCACTGAAGCTTTCTTT.